The source of this T cell receptor beta chain is a study of blood T cell repertoires in COVID-19. Study in general: COVID-19 samples from acute and convalescent phases originated in the United States, Italy and Spain. The analysed material was cDNA or gDNA that came from T cells, B-cell-depleted T cells, or PBMCs.

In the authors' methods: Estimates of nucleated cell counts were drawn from the amplification of reference gene primers. Repertoires were generated with immunoSEQ multiplex PCR, while TCRdb's copy carries only in-frame clones and drops some. V and J calls plus clone size are reproduced from that table; the DNA served to infer D and trimming. This sample carries over 11,000 clones, about 90% of them seen once, and the ten largest clones take more than 8%. This CDR3 is 13 amino acids long. V was clipped by 5 bases and J by 5 bases; unmatched bases: 3. Germline-derived CDR1 and CDR2 are SGHAT and FQDESV (reference sequence).

The sequencing sample was made of peripheral blood. The receptor was isolated from a human donor in a cohort sampled during active COVID-19. The chain links TRBV11-1 to TRBJ1-2; 9 nucleotides match TRBD1. CDR3 DNA sequence: TGTGCCAGCAGCCGAGGACAGGGGTATGGCTACACCTTC. It translates to CASSRGQGYGYTF.